This TCR beta chain was documented in a study of blood T cell repertoires in COVID-19. The overall study: The samples span acute and convalescent COVID-19 from the United States, Italy and Spain. PBMCs, B-cell-depleted T cells, or T cells provided the cDNA or gDNA that made up the material.

Germline V lookup: CDR1 LNHDA, CDR2 SQIVND (reference sequence). This CDR3 contains 15 residues. V lost 0 bases and J 9 bases, leaving 17 bases between the germline ends. Methods used by the authors: Amplified reference gene primers provided the basis for estimating nucleated cell counts. Libraries were prepared by immunoSEQ multiplex PCR; TCRdb keeps only in-frame clonotypes and omits some of them. The V and J calls and clone size come from that table; D and trimming were worked out from the DNA. This sample has roughly 300,000 clones; roughly 85% occur once, and the top ten carry roughly 7.8%. The chain combines TRBV19 with TRBJ1-1; perhaps TRBD1 as D (5 bases). Material: peripheral blood. The clonotype originates from a human donor in a cohort sampled during active COVID-19. CDR3 DNA sequence: TGTGCCAGTAGTATAGATGGGACTAGGCCCATGAAAGCTTTCTTT. As protein: CASSIDGTRPMKAFF.